Below are 21 T cell receptor beta chains sequenced from a single sample in a study of cytomegalovirus exposure and HLA in healthy donors. Primers included in the PCR were 60 Vbeta and 13 Jbeta primers. The method was immunoSEQ multiplex PCR; TCRdb's version includes in-frame clones alone and lacks a portion of them. Found here are about 200,000 clones, around 87% of them singletons; the top ten hold 1% to 1.5%. The specimen sequenced was PBMCs. The receptors come from a man aged 25 to 40 in good health and CMV-seronegative.

The V gene is TRBV28, the J gene TRBJ2-1; 7 nucleotides match TRBD2. This CDR3 comprises 15 residues. Germline CDR1 reads MDHEN; CDR2 reads SYDVKM. Trimming took 5 bases from V and 4 from J; bases not matched to a gene: 8. In DNA form, the CDR3 reads TGTGCCAGCAGTCGGAGCGGGGCGTCGTACAATGAGCAGTTCTTC. This encodes CASSRSGASYNEQFF.

This clone was observed a single time. V is TRBV21-1 and J is TRBJ2-6; whether TRBD1, the table's D call, matches the DNA was not checked. TRBV21-1 is marked as a pseudogene. This CDR3 comprises 9 residues. CDR3: CAGLDSLTF. The CDR3 nucleotides read TGTGCCGGATTGGACAGCCTGACTTTC.

This clone was counted only a few times. The chain has TRBV5-1 and TRBJ1-1, with 8 positions matching TRBD1. Germline V gene lookup returns CDR1 SGHRS and CDR2 YFSETQ. The V segment lost 0 bases and the J segment 1 base; nucleotides outside the gene matches: 5. This CDR3 spans 16 amino acids. The DNA of the CDR3 is TGCGCCAGCAGCTTGGCCGGGGACAGGAGGAACACTGAAGCTTTCTTT. Translation: CASSLAGDRRNTEAFF.

The chain uses TRBV7-2 and TRBJ2-7; D call uncertain. The V gene lost 1 base and the J gene lost 0 bases, with 10 bases spanning the gap. CDR1 SGHTA and CDR2 FQGNSA come from the germline V gene. This CDR3 spans 15 amino acids. CDR3 sequence: CASSLGLGSSYEQYF. In DNA, the CDR3 is TGTGCCAGCAGCTTAGGACTCGGCAGCTCCTACGAGCAGTACTTC.

CDR3 bases: TGTGCCAGCAGCTCGCTGGGGGGAGGCACTGAAGCTTTCTTT. Its protein is CASSSLGGGTEAFF. This chain connects TRBV7-2 to TRBJ1-1, with D perhaps TRBD1 (5 bases). V shed 4 bases and J shed 4 bases, with 13 bases lying between them. CDR1 and CDR2 (germline): SGHTA, FQGNSA. The CDR3 runs to 14 residues.

This sequence joins TRBV18 and TRBJ2-1; 8 bases map to TRBD2. Trimming removed 0 bases from V and 4 bases from J; junction bases left unmatched: 5. Per germline, CDR1 KGHSH and CDR2 LQKENI. CDR3 length: 16 residues. Here the CDR3 DNA reads TGTGCCAGCTCACCACCGAGCGGGAGTCGTTACAATGAGCAGTTCTTC. It codes for CASSPPSGSRYNEQFF.

This clone has just one count. The genes are TRBV6-5 and TRBJ2-7; D unresolved. The CDR3 has 14 residues. V was pared by 0 bases and J by 7 bases, with 13 bases between. Germline loops: CDR1 MNHEY, CDR2 SVGAGI. The CDR3 nucleotides read TGTGCCAGCAGTTACTCTACAGCTTATAGGGAGCAGTACTTC. It translates to CASSYSTAYREQYF.

The CDR3 protein is CASSFGLSRGRNTEAFF. CDR3 bases: TGTGCCAGCAGCTTTGGTTTGAGCAGGGGGCGGAACACTGAAGCTTTCTTT. V gene TRBV11-2 combines with J gene TRBJ1-1, with 8 bases that match TRBD1. The CDR3 has 17 residues. Germline CDR1 reads SGHAT; CDR2 reads FQNNGV. V shed 3 bases, J shed 1 base, and the junction held 10 bases outside the gene matches.

The chain links TRBV7-9 to TRBJ1-1; TRBD1 aligns across 8 bases. From germline, CDR1 is SEHNR and CDR2 FQNEAQ (reference sequence). The CDR3 has 14 residues. Trimming cost V 5 bases and J 6 bases; bases outside gene matches: 8. The chain's CDR3 is CASSTRTGGPEAFF. For the CDR3, the DNA is TGTGCCAGCAGCACCCGTACAGGGGGTCCTGAAGCTTTCTTT.

This clone was seen just once. The chain is built from TRBV7-2 and TRBJ2-2, with D uncertain. V shed 6 bases and J shed 6 bases, with 11 bases lying between them. The CDR3 totals 13 residues. Germline lookup yields CDR1 SGHTA and CDR2 FQGNSA. The CDR3 DNA sequence: TGTGCCAGCAGTCTAAGAGTTCCCGGGGAGCTGTTTTTT. It translates to CASSLRVPGELFF.

This chain links TRBV7-9 with TRBJ1-3; D unresolved. This CDR3 is 13 amino acids long. Trimming stripped 4 bases from V and 2 bases from J, with 6 bases between. CDR1 and CDR2 (germline): SEHNR, FQNEAQ (reference sequence). The CDR3 sequence: CASSSQAGNTIYF. The CDR3 DNA sequence: TGTGCCAGCAGCTCCCAGGCTGGAAACACCATATATTTT.

This clone was detected only once. V gene TRBV27 combines with J gene TRBJ1-2; 7 bases are a match to TRBD1. Germline V gene lookup returns CDR1 MNHEY and CDR2 SMNVEV (reference sequence). The CDR3 is made up of 15 amino acids. V dropped 7 bases and J dropped 1; count of bases not matched to a gene: 9. This CDR3 reads CASTQDRTHNYGYTF. The DNA of the CDR3 is TGTGCCAGCACCCAGGACAGGACTCATAACTATGGCTACACCTTC.

This chain connects TRBV4-1 to TRBJ2-3; 7 bases are a match to TRBD1. This CDR3 is 16 amino acids long. The V segment lost 0 bases and the J segment 1 base; nucleotides outside the gene matches: 4. The germline V gene has CDR1 MGHRA and CDR2 YSYEKL. The CDR3, as DNA: TGCGCCAGCAGCCAAGAGGACAGGTTTCGCACAGATACGCAGTATTTT. This codes for CASSQEDRFRTDTQYF.

The V call is TRBV19, the J call TRBJ1-2; the D gene is possibly TRBD1 (5 bases). V dropped 5 bases and J dropped 5 bases, with 12 bases sitting between them. Per the germline V gene, CDR1 is LNHDA and CDR2 is SQIVND (reference sequence). The CDR3 contains 13 residues. The DNA of the CDR3 is TGTGCCAGTAGTCCTACAGGAGTTTATGGCTACACCTTC. This encodes CASSPTGVYGYTF.

The V call is TRBV2, the J call TRBJ2-7; 11 bases are a match to TRBD2. This CDR3 has 14 amino acids. Germline loops: CDR1 SNHLY, CDR2 FYNNEI. V was clipped by 6 bases and J by 5 bases; unmatched bases: 6. This CDR3 reads CASSLAGGSHEQYF. DNA for the CDR3: TGTGCCAGCAGCCTAGCGGGAGGATCGCACGAGCAGTACTTC. Based on the CDR3 plus reference TRBV2 and TRBJ2-7, the full variable domain is EPEVTQTPSHQVTQMGQEVILRCVPISNHLYFYWYRQILGQKVEFLVSFYNNEISEKSEIFDDQFSVERPDGSNFTLKIRSTKLEDSAMYFCASSLAGGSHEQYFGPGTRLTVT.

The chain recombines TRBV19 with TRBJ1-5, with D possibly matching TRBD1 (5 bases). Looked up from germline, CDR1 is LNHDA and CDR2 is SQIVND (reference sequence). Trimming stripped 1 base from V and 7 bases from J, with 8 bases between. This CDR3 is 13 amino acids long. CDR3 in DNA: TGTGCCAGTAGTATAGGGGGCGCGCAGCCCCAGCATTTT. Translating gives CASSIGGAQPQHF. Based on the CDR3 plus reference TRBV19 and TRBJ1-5, the full variable domain is DGGITQSPKYLFRKEGQNVTLSCEQNLNHDAMYWYRQDPGQGLRLIYYSQIVNDFQKGDIAEGYSVSREKKESFPLTVTSAQKNPTAFYLCASSIGGAQPQHFGDGTRLSIL.

The V and J genes are TRBV5-6 and TRBJ2-4; 9 nucleotides match TRBD1. V shed 2 bases, J shed 0 bases, and the junction held 12 bases outside the gene matches. Germline assignment: CDR1 SGHDT and CDR2 YYEEEE. The CDR3 totals 19 residues. Here the CDR3 DNA reads TGTGCCAGCAGCTTAGCTACAGGGGGCGTCCCTCTAGCCAAAAACATTCAGTACTTC. The encoded protein is CASSLATGGVPLAKNIQYF. The full variable domain, in which reference TRBV5-6 and TRBJ2-4 provide the parts outside the CDR3, is DAGVTQSPTHLIKTRGQQVTLRCSPKSGHDTVSWYQQALGQGPQFIFQYYEEEERQRGNFPDRFSGHQFPNYSSELNVNALLLGDSALYLCASSLATGGVPLAKNIQYFGAGTRLSVL.

The V and J genes are TRBV7-2 and TRBJ1-1; 8 bases match TRBD1. The germline V gene encodes CDR1 SGHTA and CDR2 FQGNSA. The CDR3 totals 13 residues. V shed 7 bases, J shed 5 bases, and the junction held 6 bases outside the gene matches. The CDR3 DNA follows: TGTGCCAGCACGCAGGGGGCGAGGACTGAAGCTTTCTTT. Amino acids: CASTQGARTEAFF.

The V and J genes are TRBV6-1 and TRBJ2-1, with 7 bases that match TRBD2. The CDR3 is 13 residues long. Germline V gene lookup returns CDR1 MNHNS and CDR2 SASEGT. CDR3 sequence reads: CEAGVAGINEQFF. The CDR3 nucleotides read TGTGAGGCGGGGGTAGCGGGTATCAATGAGCAGTTCTTC.

This chain links TRBV5-1 with TRBJ2-7; D might be TRBD1 (6 bases). CDR1 SGHRS and CDR2 YFSETQ come from the germline V gene. The CDR3 contains 16 residues. V dropped 2 bases and J dropped 4 bases, with 19 bases sitting between them. The DNA of the CDR3 is TGCGCCAGCAGCTTATTAACAGGGCGGCAGGTATACGAGCAGTACTTC. Translating gives CASSLLTGRQVYEQYF. The entire variable domain, with the rest obtained from reference TRBV5-1 and TRBJ2-7, is as follows: KAGVTQTPRYLIKTRGQQVTLSCSPISGHRSVSWYQQTPGQGLQFLFEYFSETQRNKGNFPGRFSGRQFSNSRSEMNVSTLELGDSALYLCASSLLTGRQVYEQYFGPGTRLTVT.

This clone has only one observation. The gene calls are TRBV4-1 and TRBJ1-2; 7 bases align to TRBD1. CDR1 is MGHRA, CDR2 YSYEKL, per germline. The trim removed 4 bases at V and 2 bases at J, leaving 1 base unmatched. The CDR3 extends over 13 amino acids. This CDR3 is CASSPDRNYGYTF. DNA of the CDR3: TGCGCCAGCAGCCCGGACAGGAACTATGGCTACACCTTC.